The next 29 T cell receptor beta chains were all read from a single sample in a study of blood T cell repertoires in COVID-19. Using immunoSEQ multiplex PCR, the repertoire was profiled, and TCRdb retains in-frame clones only, with some absent. The sample has 150,000 to 170,000 clones, under 85% seen once; the top ten hold over 0.55%. The source material was peripheral blood. The receptors stem from a man between 60 and 75 years old with COVID-19, enrolled during active disease.

The chain couples TRBV7-2 to TRBJ1-5, with TRBD1 matching over 7 bases. The CDR3 length is 15 residues. Germline trimming cut 1 base from V and 2 bases from J; bases unmatched to any gene: 2. Per the germline V gene, CDR1 is SGHTA and CDR2 is FQGNSA. The CDR3 sequence: CASSLVGQGNQPQHF. CDR3 nucleotide sequence: TGTGCCAGCAGCTTAGTTGGACAGGGCAATCAGCCCCAGCATTTT.

This clone has a handful of counts. The chain links TRBV10-3 to TRBJ1-6; D may be TRBD1 (6 bases). V lost 9 bases and J 10 bases, leaving 16 bases between the germline ends. This CDR3 has 13 amino acids. In germline, CDR1 is ENHRY, CDR2 SYGVKD. The CDR3 DNA reads TGTGCCATTCGGGACACAGAGAACTCACCCCTCCACTTT. This encodes CAIRDTENSPLHF.

The chain carries TRBV13 and TRBJ1-3, with TRBD1 identical over 8 bases. V lost 5 bases to trimming and J lost 3 bases; unmatched junction nucleotides: 6. The germline gives CDR1 PRHDT, CDR2 FYEKMQ (reference sequence). This CDR3 is 15 amino acids long. The CDR3 is CASSQGQGVGNTIYF. The CDR3 DNA is TGTGCCAGCAGCCAAGGACAGGGAGTTGGAAACACCATATATTTT.

The V call is TRBV2, the J call TRBJ2-5; 8 bases agree with TRBD2. CDR3 size: 14 residues. Trimming removed 7 bases from V and 5 bases from J; junction bases left unmatched: 9. Germline V gene data show CDR1 as SNHLY and CDR2 as FYNNEI. This chain's CDR3 is CASNFGGALETQYF. DNA of the CDR3: TGTGCCAGCAATTTCGGGGGGGCCCTGGAGACCCAGTACTTC.

This clone has only one observation. The genes are TRBV7-2 and TRBJ2-6, with a weak D call TRBD1 (6 bases). The CDR3 runs to 16 residues. CDR1 is SGHTA, CDR2 FQGNSA, per germline. The V end was cut by 1 base, the J end by 1 base, with 8 bases between. In DNA, the CDR3 is TGTGCCAGCAGCTTAGTTCAGGGGTCTGGGGCCAACGTCCTGACTTTC. Amino acid sequence: CASSLVQGSGANVLTF.

This clone was observed once. Here the CDR3 reads CASSQDATGALGYTF. CDR3 DNA: TGCGCCAGCAGCCAAGACGCGACAGGGGCTCTTGGCTACACCTTC. The V gene is TRBV4-3, the J gene TRBJ1-2; 8 bases match TRBD1. The germline gives CDR1 LGHNA, CDR2 YSLEER. J was trimmed by 7 bases and V by 0 bases; bases with no gene match: 7. The CDR3 loop spans 15 amino acids.

This rearrangement joins TRBV7-2 to TRBJ2-7; 12 nucleotides line up with TRBD2. The V segment lost 5 bases and the J segment 3 bases; nucleotides outside the gene matches: 2. Germline lookup yields CDR1 SGHTA and CDR2 FQGNSA. The CDR3 consists of 14 residues. The CDR3 nucleotides are TGTGCCAGCAGCCCGACTAGCGGGGGCTACGAGCAGTACTTC. Protein: CASSPTSGGYEQYF.

J is TRBJ1-1 and V is TRBV11-3; D perhaps matches TRBD1 (5 bases). Germline V CDR1 and CDR2: SGHNT, YENEEA. V was shortened by 2 bases and J by 11 bases, with 15 bases between the two germline ends. This CDR3 spans 13 amino acids. CDR3 sequence reads: CASSLMTGRDAFF. The CDR3 DNA reads TGTGCCAGCAGCTTAATGACTGGGAGGGACGCTTTCTTT.

V gene TRBV19 combines with J gene TRBJ2-1, with a tentative D call TRBD1 (5 bases). The germline V gene encodes CDR1 LNHDA and CDR2 SQIVND (reference sequence). V lost 5 bases and J lost 1, with 12 bases in between. This CDR3 has 15 residues. This CDR3 is CASSQGGFSYNEQFF. As DNA, the CDR3 is TGTGCCAGTAGTCAGGGTGGTTTTTCCTACAATGAGCAGTTCTTC. Full variable domain (rest looked up from reference TRBV19 and TRBJ2-1): DGGITQSPKYLFRKEGQNVTLSCEQNLNHDAMYWYRQDPGQGLRLIYYSQIVNDFQKGDIAEGYSVSREKKESFPLTVTSAQKNPTAFYLCASSQGGFSYNEQFFGPGTRLTVL.

V usage is TRBV18 and J usage is TRBJ2-1; D might be TRBD1 (6 bases). The CDR3 sequence is 15 residues long. Trimming cost V 2 bases and J 7 bases, with 15 bases left between them. Germline-derived CDR1 and CDR2 are KGHSH and LQKENI. The CDR3 sequence is CASSPMGAAANEQFF. The CDR3 DNA follows: TGTGCCAGCTCACCAATGGGGGCCGCGGCAAATGAGCAGTTCTTC.

The chain recombines TRBV28 with TRBJ1-1; 9 bases are shared with TRBD1. This CDR3 is built from 15 residues. Looked up from germline, CDR1 is MDHEN and CDR2 is SYDVKM. Trimming took 5 bases from V and 4 from J; bases not matched to a gene: 8. The CDR3 DNA reads as TGTGCCAGCAGTCCAACACAGGGGGCGATCACTGAAGCTTTCTTT. It codes for CASSPTQGAITEAFF.

The V call is TRBV11-2, the J call TRBJ2-1; 13 bases agree with TRBD2. CDR1 is SGHAT and CDR2 is FQNNGV in the germline V gene. Trimming at V came to 6 bases and at J to 6 bases, leaving 5 bases not matched to a gene. This CDR3 has 15 amino acids. DNA of the CDR3: TGTGCCAGCAGTCGGGGACTAGCGGGGATCAATGAGCAGTTCTTC. It encodes CASSRGLAGINEQFF.

This rearrangement joins TRBV6-5 to TRBJ2-7, with 7 bases aligning to TRBD1. From germline, CDR1 is MNHEY and CDR2 SVGAGI. With 7 bases clipped from V and 2 bases from J, the junction kept 11 bases outside the gene matches. CDR3 length: 15 amino acids. The DNA of the CDR3 is TGTGCCAGCACCCCAGGGGCAGGGGGAACCTACGAGCAGTACTTC. This translates into CASTPGAGGTYEQYF.

This rearrangement joins TRBV24-1 to TRBJ2-1; a weak D match, TRBD1 (7 bases). V lost 8 bases, J lost 4 bases, and 17 bases lay in between. The CDR3 length is 15 residues. Germline-derived CDR1 and CDR2 are KGHDR and SFDVKD. In DNA form, the CDR3 reads TGTGCCACCACCGGGACAGCCGCGGGGTACAATGAGCAGTTCTTC. Translating gives CATTGTAAGYNEQFF.

The DNA for the CDR3 is TGCGCCAGCAGCTTAGGACAGGGGTCCAACTATGGCTACACCTTC. This sequence encodes CASSLGQGSNYGYTF. The V and J genes are TRBV5-1 and TRBJ1-2; 9 nucleotides align to TRBD1. The V segment lost 2 bases and the J segment 2 bases; nucleotides outside the gene matches: 4. The CDR3 spans 15 residues. Germline V gives CDR1 SGHRS, CDR2 YFSETQ.

This clone showed up just once. V usage is TRBV2 and J usage is TRBJ1-2, with a possible D match to TRBD1 (5 bases). Between the trimmed V and J ends, which lost 5 bases and 6 bases, there was a span of 13 bases. In germline, CDR1 is SNHLY, CDR2 FYNNEI. The CDR3 consists of 13 residues. DNA for the CDR3: TGTGCCAGCAGTCAAAGGGGTTCCAATGGCTACACCTTC. Its protein is CASSQRGSNGYTF.

The chain combines TRBV3-1 (or the pseudogene TRBV3-2) with TRBJ2-2; TRBD1 is a possible D gene (5 bases). The germline gives CDR1 LGHDT, CDR2 YNNKEL (reference sequence). Deletions cut 6 bases from V and 3 bases from J, with 8 bases between. The CDR3 sequence is 13 residues long. CDR3 DNA: TGTGCCAGCAGTTTGACAGACACCGGGGAGCTGTTTTTT. Translated, it gives CASSLTDTGELFF.

The sample holds a few counts of this clone. V and J are TRBV18 and TRBJ1-5; possible D gene TRBD1, 5 bases. Per germline, CDR1 KGHSH and CDR2 LQKENI. The CDR3 is 14 amino acids. V shed 5 bases and J shed 3 bases, with 11 bases lying between them. The CDR3 coding sequence is TGTGCCAGCTCAGACGCAGGGAACAATCAGCCCCAGCATTTT. This encodes CASSDAGNNQPQHF. Full variable domain (remainder filled in from reference TRBV18 and TRBJ1-5): NAGVMQNPRHLVRRRGQEARLRCSPMKGHSHVYWYRQLPEEGLKFMVYLQKENIIDESGMPKERFSAEFPKEGPSILRIQQVVRGDSAAYFCASSDAGNNQPQHFGDGTRLSIL.

This chain joins TRBV11-3 and TRBJ1-1, with D possibly TRBD1 on 6 matching bases. The length of the CDR3 is 14 residues. V lost 5 bases, J lost 2 bases, and 12 bases lay in between. Germline CDR1 reads SGHNT; CDR2 reads YENEEA. The CDR3 protein is CASSRRQVNTEAFF. The CDR3 DNA sequence: TGTGCCAGCAGCCGTCGACAGGTCAACACTGAAGCTTTCTTT.

In its sample, this clone was seen a few times. This sequence joins TRBV19 and TRBJ1-2; perhaps TRBD1 as D (5 bases). Trimming stripped 6 bases from V and 2 bases from J, with 16 bases between. CDR1 and CDR2 (germline): LNHDA, SQIVND (reference sequence). The CDR3 totals 15 residues. The CDR3 nucleotides are TGTGCCAGTAGGACAGAAGACAAAGCAAACTATGGCTACACCTTC. Translation gives CASRTEDKANYGYTF. The full variable domain, completed using reference TRBV19 and TRBJ1-2, is DGGITQSPKYLFRKEGQNVTLSCEQNLNHDAMYWYRQDPGQGLRLIYYSQIVNDFQKGDIAEGYSVSREKKESFPLTVTSAQKNPTAFYLCASRTEDKANYGYTFGSGTRLTVV.

This rearrangement joins TRBV7-3 to TRBJ2-5; 7 positions agree with TRBD2. This CDR3 spans 16 amino acids. Trimming took 0 bases from V and 5 from J; bases not matched to a gene: 9. CDR1 is SGHTA and CDR2 is FQGTGA in the germline V gene. CDR3 in DNA: TGTGCCAGCAGCTTAACGGGTACTAGCGTCGTGGAGACCCAGTACTTC. This codes for CASSLTGTSVVETQYF.

The chain carries TRBV28 and TRBJ2-7; 11 bases fit TRBD1. There are 14 residues in the CDR3. V dropped 6 bases and J dropped 1; count of bases not matched to a gene: 2. Per the germline V gene, CDR1 is MDHEN and CDR2 is SYDVKM. The CDR3: CASRGQGGSYEQYF. The CDR3 DNA reads TGTGCCAGCAGGGGACAGGGGGGATCCTACGAGCAGTACTTC.

Only one count was recorded for this clone. The chain combines TRBV30 with TRBJ1-4, with a weak D call TRBD1 (6 bases). CDR3 length equals 14 residues. Germline loops: CDR1 GTSNPN, CDR2 SVGIG (reference sequence). The V end lost 5 bases, the J end lost 3 bases, and 13 bases lay between the germline ends. In DNA form, the CDR3 reads TGTGCCTGGGGGCGGACAGCCTCTAATGAAAAACTGTTTTTT. Amino acids: CAWGRTASNEKLFF.

The chain employs TRBV6-5 and TRBJ1-1, with 9 bases fitting TRBD1. The germline CDR1 and CDR2 sequences are MNHEY and SVGAGI. The CDR3 loop spans 15 amino acids. V dropped 0 bases and J dropped 8; count of bases not matched to a gene: 7. CDR3 residues: CASSYSITGGSEAFF. For the CDR3, the DNA is TGTGCCAGCAGTTACTCGATAACAGGGGGCAGCGAAGCTTTCTTT.

The V and J genes are TRBV18 and TRBJ2-3; D is unclear. Trimming cost V 4 bases and J 3 bases, with 17 bases left between them. Germline CDR1 KGHSH, CDR2 LQKENI. This CDR3 region has 16 residues. CDR3: CASSQTLEAKTDTQYF. CDR3 nucleotide sequence: TGTGCCAGCTCACAAACGCTCGAAGCCAAGACAGATACGCAGTATTTT.

A few counts support this clone. The chain recombines TRBV19 with TRBJ1-6, with D uncertain. Germline lookup yields CDR1 LNHDA and CDR2 SQIVND (reference sequence). This CDR3 is built from 13 residues. V lost 4 bases to trimming and J lost 7 bases, with 8 bases between them. CDR3 nucleotide sequence: TGTGCCAGTAGTAGGTTGGAGAATTCACCCCTCCACTTT. Residues: CASSRLENSPLHF.

This chain connects TRBV18 to TRBJ2-5, with TRBD1 matching 7 bases. V lost 3 bases to trimming and J lost 4 bases; unmatched junction nucleotides: 14. Germline V lookup: CDR1 KGHSH, CDR2 LQKENI. The CDR3 has 17 amino acids. CDR3 amino acids: CASSPLGQAPKGETQYF. CDR3 coding DNA: TGTGCCAGCTCACCTCTCGGACAGGCCCCGAAGGGAGAGACCCAGTACTTC.

The V and J genes are TRBV10-2 and TRBJ2-5, with a weak D call TRBD2 (5 bases). Germline values: CDR1 WSHSY, CDR2 SAAADI. The CDR3 extends over 11 amino acids. V was shortened by 0 bases and J by 9 bases, with 5 bases between the two germline ends. CDR3 nucleotide sequence: TGCGCCAGCAGTGAGTCCGGGGCCCAGTACTTC. Translated, it gives CASSESGAQYF.

The chain is built from TRBV7-9 and TRBJ1-4; D uncertain. The germline V gene encodes CDR1 SEHNR and CDR2 FQNEAQ (reference sequence). The CDR3 loop spans 15 amino acids. V shed 4 bases and J shed 4 bases, with 13 bases lying between them. CDR3 nucleotides: TGTGCCAGCAGCTCCCGGGAGGCCCTTAATGAAAAACTGTTTTTT. Residues: CASSSREALNEKLFF.